The T cell receptor (beta chain) under discussion was sequenced for a study of molecular identifiers for immune sequencing clone quantification. Study background: Replicate RNA from 20,000 or 100,000 naive CD8 T cells formed five aliquots; four were sequenced.

Preparation of the bulk TCR libraries relied on previously described methods and listed TCR primers. TCRdb ran MiXCR on the PCR reads and lists one entry per CDR3 protein. The table lists about 510,000 distinct CDR3 sequences, 20% to 25% of them singletons. Regarding the study as a whole: Clones carrying above 20 RNA copies accounted for over 97% of effector molecules, under 1% in naive cells.

Trimming pared 2 bases from V and 9 bases from J, leaving 11 bases between. There are 13 residues in the CDR3. Germline V gene lookup returns CDR1 SGHTA and CDR2 FQGNSA. This clonotype has a count of ten or more. Its specificity is unknown. The chain carries TRBV7-2 and TRBJ2-1, with D uncertain. The clonotype was recovered from a human donor in good health. Some libraries in this study had Jurkat cell RNA spiked in. The sequenced sample consisted of naive CD8+ T cells from blood, with Jurkat cell RNA spiked in. Regarding subset: FACS-sorted CD8+CD4-CCR7+CD45RA+ naive T cells. CDR3: CASSLMSVGEQFF. The CDR3 nucleotides are TGTGCCAGCAGCTTAATGTCGGTCGGTGAGCAGTTCTTC.